This TCR beta chain was found in a study of identical twins. TCRdb reprocessed the 5' RACE reads via MiXCR and lists one record per CDR3 protein. The sample includes about 730,000 distinct CDR3 sequences, 20% to 25% of them seen just once. Separately, the same data were catalogued under a study of T cells expressing NK-cell markers. From that paper: With respect to HCMV, seven of the eight sequenced donors were seropositive, and one was seronegative.

This TCR was sampled from a woman under 30 in good health. The sample consisted of PBMCs.

The CDR3 spells CASKTGGSNGYTF. CDR3 sequence (DNA): TGTGCCAGCAAAACAGGGGGCAGTAATGGCTACACCTTC. V is TRBV12-3 or TRBV12-4 and J is TRBJ1-2; 9 positions agree with TRBD1. This CDR3 comprises 13 residues. Unmatched junction bases numbered 6, after V lost 7 bases and J lost 6 bases.